Presented here are 15 T cell receptor beta chains from one specimen sequenced in a study of T cells in Graves' hyperthyroidism and ophthalmopathy. Amplification yielded TCR beta CDR3 regions, with RNA transcripts as the source. A first-round RT-PCR of the TCR CDR3 used the HTBI primer set. TCRdb used MiXCR to reprocess the multiplex PCR reads, holding one entry per CDR3 protein. The repertoire holds 500,000 to 800,000 distinct CDR3 sequences, about 14% seen once, with under 15% in the top ten. Sequences were obtained from blood. These receptors were collected from a woman aged 45-60 years with Graves' ophthalmopathy.

The chain couples TRBV9 to TRBJ2-3, with D perhaps assigned TRBD1 or TRBD2 (5 bases each). Germline CDR1 reads SGDLS; CDR2 reads YYNGEE. The CDR3 has 16 amino acids. Between the trimmed V and J ends, which lost 0 bases and 2 bases, there was a span of 13 bases. In nucleotides, the CDR3 is TGTGCCAGCAGCGTAGTGGCAGGGAGACCCACAGATACGCAGTATTTT. Its protein product is CASSVVAGRPTDTQYF.

The V and J genes are TRBV6-2 or TRBV6-3 and TRBJ1-6; 7 bases match TRBD1. CDR1 and CDR2 (germline): MNHEY, SVGEGT. The trim removed 7 bases at V and 8 bases at J, leaving 8 bases unmatched. This CDR3 has 14 amino acids. CDR3 nucleotides: TGTGCCAGCATTATGACAGGGAGTCATTCACCCCTCCACTTT. Amino acids: CASIMTGSHSPLHF.

In regard to this clonotype: One junction end does not reproduce the germline sequence, and a read error may be involved. The chain is built from TRBV5-5 and TRBJ1-5, with D perhaps TRBD1 (6 bases). CDR1 is SGHKS and CDR2 is YYEKEE in the germline V gene (reference sequence). CDR3 length: 14 amino acids. CDR3 sequence reads: CASSLGRDNQPRHF. Written as DNA, the CDR3 is TGTGCCAGCAGCTTGGGTAGGGACAATCAGCCCCGGCATTTT.

The chain recombines TRBV6-2 or TRBV6-3 with TRBJ1-5; D remains unclear. Per the germline V gene, CDR1 is MNHEY and CDR2 is SVGEGT. Between the trimmed V and J ends, which lost 2 bases and 4 bases, there was a span of 12 bases. The CDR3 is 15 residues long. CDR3 residues: CASSYIIGNNQPQHF. The CDR3, as DNA: TGTGCCAGCAGTTACATTATAGGTAATAATCAGCCCCAGCATTTT.

This clonotype was seen once. At one end the junction does not follow the germline gene, possibly because of a read error. This rearrangement joins TRBV6-2 or TRBV6-3 to TRBJ2-7; D is ambiguous. CDR1 MNHEY and CDR2 SVGEGT come from the germline V gene. The CDR3 extends over 13 amino acids. The CDR3 spells CASSYGIFYEQCF. CDR3 nucleotides: TGTGCCAGCAGTTACGGGATATTCTACGAGCAGTGCTTC.

V gene TRBV13 combines with J gene TRBJ2-4; 11 positions agree with TRBD1. This CDR3 has 16 amino acids. Trimming at V came to 5 bases and at J to 6 bases, leaving 9 bases not matched to a gene. The germline V gene has CDR1 PRHDT and CDR2 FYEKMQ (reference sequence). The CDR3 protein is CASSRWTGGEVNIQYF. CDR3 nucleotides: TGTGCCAGCAGCAGATGGACAGGGGGCGAGGTAAACATTCAGTACTTC.

This clonotype was counted many times. V usage is TRBV5-6 and J usage is TRBJ1-5; D may be TRBD1 (6 bases). Trimming took 1 base from V and 2 from J, leaving 10 bases between them. Germline CDR1 is SGHDT and CDR2 is YYEEEE. The CDR3 consists of 15 residues. CDR3 bases: TGTGCCAGCAGCTTGCAGGGGTCGGGCAATCAGCCCCAGCATTTT. It encodes CASSLQGSGNQPQHF.

There are a few counts of this clonotype. This rearrangement joins TRBV24-1 to TRBJ2-1, with 11 nucleotides matching TRBD2. Germline assignment: CDR1 KGHDR and CDR2 SFDVKD. The J segment lost 4 bases and the V segment lost 4 bases, leaving 5 bases of the junction unmatched. The CDR3 loop spans 16 amino acids. The CDR3 reads CATSEPGTSGYNEQFF. CDR3 in DNA: TGTGCCACCAGTGAACCAGGGACTAGCGGATACAATGAGCAGTTCTTC.

This clonotype was counted at least ten times. This rearrangement joins TRBV7-9 to TRBJ1-1; D remains ambiguous. Trimming took off 5 bases at V and 10 bases at J, with 14 bases between the two ends. Germline V lookup: CDR1 SEHNR, CDR2 FQNEAQ (reference sequence). CDR3 length: 12 residues. In nucleotides, the CDR3 is TGTGCCAGCAGCGGCCGGCACCTACGAGCTTTCTTT. It specifies CASSGRHLRAFF.

This chain connects TRBV7-3 to TRBJ2-3; 8 bases match TRBD2. Germline assignment: CDR1 SGHTA and CDR2 FQGTGA. CDR3 length: 19 residues. The junction had 14 bases not matched to a gene; V was cut back by 1 base and J by 2 bases. DNA for the CDR3: TGTGCCAGCAGCTTAAAGGCGTTAGCGGGGCCGAACCCCACAGATACGCAGTATTTT. Protein product: CASSLKALAGPNPTDTQYF.

This clonotype was seen a few times. The chain uses TRBV5-5 and TRBJ1-5, with unresolved D. Trimming removed 4 bases from V and 2 bases from J, with 13 bases in between. Looked up from germline, CDR1 is SGHKS and CDR2 is YYEKEE (reference sequence). CDR3 length: 15 amino acids. The CDR3 protein is CASSHGGQRNQPQHF. In nucleotides, the CDR3 is TGTGCCAGCAGCCACGGTGGGCAACGCAATCAGCCCCAGCATTTT.

Remarks on this clonotype: Just one base apart from a much larger clone, this may be a read error. The conserved phenylalanine or tryptophan is not found at the CDR3 terminus, so this likely reflects a read error. The V gene is TRBV5-1, the J gene TRBJ2-7; no reliable D call. The V and J ends lost 1 base and 2 bases respectively, with 7 bases between them. Germline-derived CDR1 and CDR2 are SGHRS and YFSETQ. The CDR3 is made up of 13 amino acids. CDR3 loop: CASSLSIPYEQYL. CDR3 sequence (DNA): TGCGCCAGCAGCTTGTCCATACCCTACGAGCAGTACCTC.

The chain couples TRBV6-2 or TRBV6-3 to TRBJ1-5, with D maybe TRBD1 (5 bases). The CDR3 sequence is 17 residues long. Germline loops: CDR1 MNHEY, CDR2 SVGEGT. Trimming cost V 7 bases and J 1 base, with 20 bases left between them. CDR3 in amino acids: CASMTGTHQRSNQPQHF. The CDR3 DNA follows: TGTGCCAGCATGACCGGGACCCACCAACGGAGCAATCAGCCCCAGCATTTT.

In this sample, this clonotype turned up many times. The CDR3, as DNA: TGTGCCATCAGGCCACATTCGGGGATAGGGGGGGCAGATACGCAGTATTTT. Its translation is CAIRPHSGIGGADTQYF. This chain uses TRBV10-3 with TRBJ2-3, with a possible D match to TRBD2 (7 bases). Per the germline V gene, CDR1 is ENHRY and CDR2 is SYGVKD. There are 17 residues in the CDR3. V was pared by 6 bases and J by 4 bases, with 23 bases between.

In its sample, this clonotype was seen many times. The chain's CDR3 is CASSLGASNTGELFF. CDR3 sequence (DNA): TGTGCCAGCAGCTTAGGTGCATCGAACACCGGGGAGCTGTTTTTT. This chain joins TRBV7-3 and TRBJ2-2; D is unclear. Germline CDR1 is SGHTA and CDR2 is FQGTGA. CDR3 size: 15 residues. Trimming took 2 bases from V and 0 from J, leaving 7 bases between them.